This T cell receptor (beta chain) was profiled in a study of T cells in Graves' hyperthyroidism and ophthalmopathy. Diagnoses were made from clinical symptoms, serum measures (thyroxine and TRAb), thyroid ultrasound and orbital computed tomography. This clonotype came up a few times. Trimming took off 0 bases at V and 2 bases at J, with 9 bases between the two ends. Germline V gene sequence: CDR1 SGHRS, CDR2 YFSETQ. The CDR3 consists of 16 residues. Amplification of TCR beta CDR3 regions was performed using RNA transcripts as template. The primer set for the first-round RT-PCR of the TCR CDR3 was HTBI. TCRdb re-derived calls from the multiplex PCR reads in MiXCR, one entry per CDR3 protein. The sample contains 480,000 or so distinct CDR3 sequences, around 50% of which appear only once.

The sample was peripheral blood or thyroid tissue (not recorded which). The TCR comes from an adult woman with Graves' disease, either hyperthyroidism or ophthalmopathy (not recorded which). The chain carries TRBV5-1 and TRBJ2-6; D gene ambiguous. CDR3 DNA: TGCGCCAGCAGCTTGGGGAATGCTCCTGGGGCCAACGTCCTGACTTTC. Its translation: CASSLGNAPGANVLTF.